The present TCR beta chain was sequenced within a study of blood T cell repertoires in COVID-19. The wider study: The analysed material was cDNA or gDNA that came from T cells, B-cell-depleted T cells, or PBMCs.

In terms of age and location, participants ranged from roughly 18 to 100 years and lived in under 30 US areas. Cohorts were based on clinical histories the participants reported. Recovered Cohort 3 donors showed two negative PCRs, clearance, or symptom resolution. Clones were sequenced by immunoSEQ multiplex PCR, and TCRdb holds only the in-frame ones, with some missing. The sample includes over 200,000 clones, nearly 90% of them seen just once. Germline V CDR1 and CDR2: MNHNS, SASEGT. This CDR3 comprises 15 residues. The V end lost 2 bases, the J end lost 9 bases, and 17 bases lay between the germline ends.

The rearrangement uses TRBV6-1 and TRBJ2-1, with D unclear. The clonotype was recovered from a man in his thirties or forties who had recovered from COVID-19. Sequencing was performed on PBMCs or T cells enriched from blood (not recorded which). CDR3 nucleotides: TGTGCCAGCAGTGAAAACGGTCGCGCTTCCGCTGAGCAGTTCTTC. As protein: CASSENGRASAEQFF.